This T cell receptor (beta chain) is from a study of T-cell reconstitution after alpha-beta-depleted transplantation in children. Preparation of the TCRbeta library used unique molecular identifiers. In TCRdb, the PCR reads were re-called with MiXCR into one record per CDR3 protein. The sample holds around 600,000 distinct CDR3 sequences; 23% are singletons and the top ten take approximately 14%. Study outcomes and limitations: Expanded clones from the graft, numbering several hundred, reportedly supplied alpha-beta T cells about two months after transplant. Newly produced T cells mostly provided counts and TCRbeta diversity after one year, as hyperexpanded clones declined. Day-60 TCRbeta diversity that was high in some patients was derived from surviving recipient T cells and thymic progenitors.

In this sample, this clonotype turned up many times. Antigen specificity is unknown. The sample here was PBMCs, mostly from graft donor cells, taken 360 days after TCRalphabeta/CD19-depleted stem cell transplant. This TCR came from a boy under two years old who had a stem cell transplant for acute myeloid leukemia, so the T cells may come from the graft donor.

Here the CDR3 reads CSAFGGQETQYF. CDR3 coding DNA: TGCAGTGCTTTCGGGGGGCAAGAGACCCAGTACTTC. The J gene is TRBJ2-5, the V gene TRBV20-1; 7 positions match TRBD2. This CDR3 is 12 amino acids long. Germline V gene data show CDR1 as DFQATT and CDR2 as SNEGSKA (reference sequence). The J segment lost 2 bases and the V segment lost 5 bases, leaving 2 bases of the junction unmatched.